Below, 15 T cell receptor beta chains from the same sample are listed, as sequenced in a study of control samples from healthy donors and cancer patients. TCRdb keeps only in-frame clones here, not all; method: immunoSEQ multiplex PCR. The sample includes about 150,000 clones, roughly 94% of them seen just once. What was sequenced was PBMCs. The source is a man aged 55 to 70 with colorectal cancer.

The V call is TRBV10-1, the J call TRBJ1-1, with TRBD1 matching over 8 bases. The junction had 8 bases not matched to a gene; V was cut back by 3 bases and J by 5 bases. The germline V gene has CDR1 WNHNN and CDR2 SYGVQD (reference sequence). The CDR3 runs to 15 residues. The CDR3 here is CASSDSQGAKTEAFF. CDR3 nucleotides: TGCGCCAGCAGTGATAGTCAGGGGGCGAAGACTGAAGCTTTCTTT.

The chain joins TRBV19 to TRBJ2-7; TRBD1 matches at 10 bases. Germline-derived CDR1 and CDR2 are LNHDA and SQIVND (reference sequence). The length of the CDR3 is 16 residues. Germline trimming cut 1 base from V and 4 bases from J; bases unmatched to any gene: 7. The CDR3 loop reads CASSIAGQGTIYEQYF. CDR3 nucleotide sequence: TGTGCCAGTAGTATAGCGGGACAGGGGACAATTTACGAGCAGTACTTC. Combining the CDR3 with reference TRBV19 and TRBJ2-7 gives the whole variable domain DGGITQSPKYLFRKEGQNVTLSCEQNLNHDAMYWYRQDPGQGLRLIYYSQIVNDFQKGDIAEGYSVSREKKESFPLTVTSAQKNPTAFYLCASSIAGQGTIYEQYFGPGTRLTVT.

In DNA form, the CDR3 reads TGTGCCAGCAGACAACAGGAGAATCAGCCCCAGCATTTT. It translates to CASRQQENQPQHF. V gene TRBV6-5 combines with J gene TRBJ1-5; D possibly corresponds to TRBD1 (5 bases). Germline V lookup: CDR1 MNHEY, CDR2 SVGAGI. The germline V and J ends were trimmed by 6 bases and 4 bases, with 10 bases remaining between them. The CDR3 totals 13 residues.

The rearrangement uses TRBV19 and TRBJ2-2; unclear D gene. CDR1 LNHDA and CDR2 SQIVND come from the germline V gene (reference sequence). The CDR3 extends over 12 amino acids. Trimming removed 6 bases at V and 8 bases at J, with 10 bases between. The CDR3 bases are TGTGCCAGTAGCAGTTACGCGGGGGAGCTGTTTTTT. Translating gives CASSSYAGELFF.

The V call is TRBV6-2 or TRBV6-3, the J call TRBJ1-1, with D unclear. The ends were cut back, 0 bases at V and 1 base at J, with 9 bases in the middle. The germline gives CDR1 MNHEY, CDR2 SVGEGT. CDR3 size: 15 residues. CDR3 in amino acids: CASSYSGRQNTEAFF. DNA of the CDR3: TGTGCCAGCAGTTACTCCGGCAGACAGAACACTGAAGCTTTCTTT.

The chain combines TRBV2 with TRBJ1-1; possibly TRBD1 for D (5 bases). Per the germline V gene, CDR1 is SNHLY and CDR2 is FYNNEI. The V and J ends lost 6 bases and 9 bases respectively, with 14 bases between them. This CDR3 has 12 amino acids. CDR3 sequence reads: CASRVQERKAFF. The CDR3 DNA follows: TGTGCCAGCAGAGTACAGGAAAGAAAAGCTTTCTTT.

The chain combines TRBV6-5 with TRBJ1-4; TRBD1 aligns across 9 bases. The CDR3 length is 15 residues. The ends lost 5 bases at V and 6 bases at J; junction bases unmatched: 7. Germline lookup yields CDR1 MNHEY and CDR2 SVGAGI. CDR3 loop: CASSLRDRDDEKLFF. CDR3 bases: TGTGCCAGCAGTCTCCGGGACAGGGACGATGAAAAACTGTTTTTT.

The V gene is TRBV6-5, the J gene TRBJ2-7; 8 bases agree with TRBD1. V was pared by 6 bases and J by 3 bases, with 7 bases of the junction left unmatched. The germline V gene encodes CDR1 MNHEY and CDR2 SVGAGI. CDR3 size: 14 residues. CDR3 in amino acids: CASSQVRGRYEQYF. CDR3 DNA: TGTGCCAGCAGCCAAGTCAGGGGGCGCTACGAGCAGTACTTC.

The chain has TRBV6-6 and TRBJ2-5; no clear D gene. V shed 4 bases and J shed 7 bases, with 16 bases lying between them. The CDR3 is made up of 14 amino acids. Looked up from germline, CDR1 is MNHNY and CDR2 is SVGAGI (reference sequence). The CDR3 spells CASSSRVPSGTQYF. As DNA, the CDR3 is TGTGCCAGCAGTTCCCGCGTACCCTCTGGGACCCAGTACTTC.

The chain combines TRBV9 with TRBJ1-2; tentatively, D is TRBD1 (5 bases). The length of the CDR3 is 13 residues. The V end was cut by 2 bases, the J end by 6 bases, with 11 bases between. Germline CDR1 SGDLS, CDR2 YYNGEE. CDR3 loop: CASSVGPGHGYTF. The DNA of the CDR3 is TGTGCCAGCAGCGTGGGTCCGGGGCATGGCTACACCTTC.

The J gene is TRBJ1-2, the V gene TRBV19; 9 bases line up with TRBD1. The CDR3 runs to 16 residues. Looked up from germline, CDR1 is LNHDA and CDR2 is SQIVND (reference sequence). The V segment lost 5 bases and the J segment 3 bases; nucleotides outside the gene matches: 10. The CDR3 nucleotides read TGTGCCAGTAGTCCCGGACAGGGGATGGCCCACTATGGCTACACCTTC. This gives the protein CASSPGQGMAHYGYTF.

This chain connects TRBV19 to TRBJ2-1; TRBD1 aligns across 8 bases. From germline, CDR1 is LNHDA and CDR2 SQIVND (reference sequence). The length of the CDR3 is 15 residues. With V trimmed by 3 bases and J by 6 bases, 7 bases remained unmatched. The CDR3 region has the DNA TGTGCCAGTAGTATCGGGACAGGCACATTCAATGAGCAGTTCTTC. Translated: CASSIGTGTFNEQFF.

The chain carries TRBV19 and TRBJ1-1; D perhaps matches TRBD1 (6 bases). Germline V gene sequence: CDR1 LNHDA, CDR2 SQIVND (reference sequence). CDR3 length: 17 amino acids. V was cut by 1 base and J by 2 bases, with 17 bases left in between. The CDR3 DNA sequence: TGTGCCAGTAGTATAGGTTTCCAGGGGCTGACTAACACTGAAGCTTTCTTT. Translated: CASSIGFQGLTNTEAFF. Full variable domain (remainder filled in from reference TRBV19 and TRBJ1-1): DGGITQSPKYLFRKEGQNVTLSCEQNLNHDAMYWYRQDPGQGLRLIYYSQIVNDFQKGDIAEGYSVSREKKESFPLTVTSAQKNPTAFYLCASSIGFQGLTNTEAFFGQGTRLTVV.

V is TRBV5-1 and J is TRBJ1-3; a possible D gene is TRBD1 (5 bases). CDR1 is SGHRS and CDR2 is YFSETQ in the germline V gene. Deletions cut 6 bases from V and 1 base from J, with 8 bases between. There are 13 residues in the CDR3. The CDR3 nucleotides are TGCGCCAGCAACGGGGGATCTGGAAACACCATATATTTT. Its protein is CASNGGSGNTIYF. The whole variable domain, remainder taken from reference TRBV5-1 and TRBJ1-3, is KAGVTQTPRYLIKTRGQQVTLSCSPISGHRSVSWYQQTPGQGLQFLFEYFSETQRNKGNFPGRFSGRQFSNSRSEMNVSTLELGDSALYLCASNGGSGNTIYFGEGSWLTVV.

This clone was detected only once. The chain joins TRBV29-1 to TRBJ2-3, with D possibly TRBD1 on 5 matching bases. Germline CDR1 reads SQVTM; CDR2 reads ANQGSEA. Trimming removed 5 bases at V and 2 bases at J, with 11 bases between. This CDR3 region has 13 residues. The CDR3 nucleotides read TGCAGCGTTTCAACAGGCCTCACAGATACGCAGTATTTT. This gives the protein CSVSTGLTDTQYF.